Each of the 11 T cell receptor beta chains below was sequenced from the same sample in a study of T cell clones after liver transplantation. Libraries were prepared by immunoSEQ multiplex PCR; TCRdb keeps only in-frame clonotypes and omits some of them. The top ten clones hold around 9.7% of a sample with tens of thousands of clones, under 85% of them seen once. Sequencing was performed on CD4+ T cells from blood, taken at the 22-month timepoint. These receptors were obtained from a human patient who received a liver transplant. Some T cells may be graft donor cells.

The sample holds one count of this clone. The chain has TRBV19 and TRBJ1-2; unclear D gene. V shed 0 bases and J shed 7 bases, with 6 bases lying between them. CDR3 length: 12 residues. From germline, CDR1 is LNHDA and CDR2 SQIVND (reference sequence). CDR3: CASSIDRSGYTF. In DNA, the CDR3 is TGTGCCAGTAGTATAGATCGGAGTGGCTACACCTTC.

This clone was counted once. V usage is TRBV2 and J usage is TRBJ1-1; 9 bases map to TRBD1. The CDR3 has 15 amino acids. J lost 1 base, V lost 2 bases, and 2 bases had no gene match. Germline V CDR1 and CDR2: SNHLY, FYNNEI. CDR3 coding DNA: TGTGCCAGCAGTGAATTGGGACAGGGGAACACTGAAGCTTTCTTT. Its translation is CASSELGQGNTEAFF.

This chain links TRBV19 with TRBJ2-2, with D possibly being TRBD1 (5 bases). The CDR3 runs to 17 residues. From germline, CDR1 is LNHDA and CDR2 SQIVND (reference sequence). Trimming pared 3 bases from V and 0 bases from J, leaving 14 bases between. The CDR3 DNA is TGTGCCAGTAGTATGACCTCAGGGAATGCGAACACCGGGGAGCTGTTTTTT. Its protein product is CASSMTSGNANTGELFF.

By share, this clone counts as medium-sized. CDR3 DNA sequence: TGCGCCAGCAGAGGTGACAGGGGCAATGTTGGTGAGCAGTTCTTC. This encodes CASRGDRGNVGEQFF. The rearrangement uses TRBV4-1 and TRBJ2-1; 8 bases are a match to TRBD1. The CDR3 spans 15 residues. CDR1 and CDR2 (germline): MGHRA, YSYEKL. The V and J ends lost 6 bases and 9 bases, in that order; junction bases with no gene match: 13.

CDR3 sequence reads: CASSPQGTGEQYF. CDR3 DNA sequence: TGTGCCAGCAGCCCCCAAGGGACAGGTGAGCAGTACTTC. J is TRBJ2-7 and V is TRBV7-9; TRBD1 matches 8 bases. This CDR3 region has 13 residues. Unmatched junction bases numbered 7, after V lost 5 bases and J lost 7 bases. The germline gives CDR1 SEHNR, CDR2 FQNEAQ (reference sequence).

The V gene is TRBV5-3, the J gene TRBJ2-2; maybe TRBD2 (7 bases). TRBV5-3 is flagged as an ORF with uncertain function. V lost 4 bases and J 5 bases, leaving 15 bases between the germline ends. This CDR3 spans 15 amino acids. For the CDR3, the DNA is TGTGCCAGAAGCCCCCGAGGGAGGGGGACCGGGGAGCTGTTTTTT. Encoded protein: CARSPRGRGTGELFF.

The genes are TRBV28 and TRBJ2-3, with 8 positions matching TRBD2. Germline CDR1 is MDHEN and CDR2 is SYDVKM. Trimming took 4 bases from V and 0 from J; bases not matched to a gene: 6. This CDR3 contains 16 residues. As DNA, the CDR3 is TGTGCCAGCAGTTCTACCGGGACTAGAAGCACAGATACGCAGTATTTT. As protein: CASSSTGTRSTDTQYF.

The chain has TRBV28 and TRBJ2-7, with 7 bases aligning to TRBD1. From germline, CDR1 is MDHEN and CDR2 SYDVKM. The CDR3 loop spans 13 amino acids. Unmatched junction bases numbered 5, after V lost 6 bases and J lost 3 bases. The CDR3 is CASSGGQVYEQYF. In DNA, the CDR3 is TGTGCCAGCAGCGGTGGACAGGTCTACGAGCAGTACTTC. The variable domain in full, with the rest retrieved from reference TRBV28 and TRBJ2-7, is DVKVTQSSRYLVKRTGEKVFLECVQDMDHENMFWYRQDPGLGLRLIYFSYDVKMKEKGDIPEGYSVSREKKERFSLILESASTNQTSMYLCASSGGQVYEQYFGPGTRLTVT.

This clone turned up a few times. The CDR3 here is CASSTRQGGTDNYGYTF. In nucleotides, the CDR3 is TGTGCCAGCAGTACGCGCCAAGGAGGGACAGATAACTATGGCTACACCTTC. The rearrangement joins TRBV28 to TRBJ1-2; 7 bases align to TRBD1. V trimming: 5 bases; J trimming: 1 base; junction bases outside the gene matches: 13. Germline V gene sequence: CDR1 MDHEN, CDR2 SYDVKM. The CDR3 runs 17 residues.

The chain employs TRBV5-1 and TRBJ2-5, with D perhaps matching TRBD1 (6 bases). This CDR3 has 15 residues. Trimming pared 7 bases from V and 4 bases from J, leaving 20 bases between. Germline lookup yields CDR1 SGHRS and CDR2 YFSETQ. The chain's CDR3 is CASSPLMDSPETQYF. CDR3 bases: TGCGCCAGCTCGCCCTTAATGGACAGTCCAGAGACCCAGTACTTC. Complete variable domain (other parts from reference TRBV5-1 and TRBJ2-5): KAGVTQTPRYLIKTRGQQVTLSCSPISGHRSVSWYQQTPGQGLQFLFEYFSETQRNKGNFPGRFSGRQFSNSRSEMNVSTLELGDSALYLCASSPLMDSPETQYFGPGTRLLVL.

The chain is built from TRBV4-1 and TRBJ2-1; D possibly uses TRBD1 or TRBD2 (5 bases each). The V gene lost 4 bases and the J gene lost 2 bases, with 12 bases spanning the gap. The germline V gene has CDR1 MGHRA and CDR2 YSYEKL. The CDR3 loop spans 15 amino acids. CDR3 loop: CASSPGEGPYNEQFF. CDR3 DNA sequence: TGCGCCAGCAGCCCTGGAGAGGGACCCTACAATGAGCAGTTCTTC.